The entry below describes one T cell receptor beta chain. The sample comes from a study of control samples from healthy donors and cancer patients. Only in-frame clones appear in the TCRdb table, and some are missing; sequencing was by immunoSEQ multiplex PCR. Here the sample spans around 180,000 clones, about 90% being singletons. Per germline, CDR1 SNHLY and CDR2 FYNNEI. Losses at the gene ends were 4 bases for V and 2 bases for J; bases not matched to a gene: 6. CDR3 length: 15 residues. V is TRBV2 and J is TRBJ2-5; the match to TRBD2 covers 8 bases. The receptor was derived from a woman in her thirties or forties in good health. Sequencing used blood. In nucleotides, the CDR3 is TGTGCCAGCAGTGGTGGTAGCGGGGAGCAAGAGACCCAGTACTTC. Protein sequence: CASSGGSGEQETQYF.